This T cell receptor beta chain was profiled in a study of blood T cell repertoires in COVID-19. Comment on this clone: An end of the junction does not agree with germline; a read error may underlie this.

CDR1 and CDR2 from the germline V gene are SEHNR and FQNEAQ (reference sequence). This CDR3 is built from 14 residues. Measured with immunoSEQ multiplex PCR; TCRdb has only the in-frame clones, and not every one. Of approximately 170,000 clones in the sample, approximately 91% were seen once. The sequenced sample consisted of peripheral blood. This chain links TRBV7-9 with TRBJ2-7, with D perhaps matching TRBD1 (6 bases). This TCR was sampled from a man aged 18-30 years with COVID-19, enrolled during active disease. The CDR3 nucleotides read TGTGCCAGCAGCTTAGGGACTGGACAGCCTTTCCTCACCTTC. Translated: CASSLGTGQPFLTF.